This is a list of T cell receptor beta chains from one sample in a study of human T cells and chemical hapten exposure. TCRdb ran MiXCR on the RACE reads and lists one entry per CDR3 protein. The sample carries 150,000 to 200,000 distinct CDR3 sequences, approximately 29% recorded once. The sample here was whole blood, taken in connection with sensitization to the hapten diphenylcyclopropenone (DPC). These receptors were obtained from a woman aged 30 to 39 with alopecia areata. Some clones in this sample may be carry-over from other donors' samples. Each CDR3 is given with its conserved first and last residue. A D gene is named only where the DNA matches it firmly. Clone size appears in some rows only: once, few, many, or a class for an expanded clone.

clone size	V gene	J gene	D gene	CDR3 protein	CDR3 DNA
few	TRBV28	TRBJ2-7	NA	CASSFRGTEQYF	TGTGCCAGCAGTTTTCGAGGGACCGAGCAGTACTTC
NA	TRBV29-1	TRBJ1-2	NA	CSVGGGSRGYTF	TGCAGCGTTGGGGGGGGCTCCCGAGGCTACACCTTC
few	TRBV29-1	TRBJ2-1	TRBD2	CSVEGGENGRGEFF	TGCAGCGTTGAAGGGGGAGAAAACGGGAGGGGAGAATTCTTC
few	TRBV10-3	TRBJ2-3	NA	CAISDSSSGGDTQYF	TGTGCCATCAGTGACTCTAGCTCCGGGGGAGATACGCAGTATTTT
few	TRBV6-2/TRBV6-3	TRBJ1-6	NA	CASSYSGNSPLHF	TGTGCCAGCAGTTACTCGGGTAATTCACCCCTCCACTTT
NA	TRBV2	TRBJ2-6	TRBD1	CASSRTGSGSGANVLTF	TGTGCCAGCAGCCGGACAGGCTCGGGCTCTGGGGCCAACGTCCTGACTTTC
few	TRBV10-3	TRBJ1-1	NA	CAISESRHAEAFF	TGTGCCATCAGTGAGTCGAGGCACGCTGAAGCTTTCTTT
NA	TRBV7-2	TRBJ2-1	NA	CASSSLGGYNEQFF	TGTGCCAGCAGCTCGCTGGGGGGTTACAATGAGCAGTTCTTC
NA	TRBV5-1	TRBJ2-1	TRBD2	CASSLSLAGETEQFF	TGCGCCAGCAGCTTGAGTCTAGCGGGAGAGACTGAGCAGTTCTTC
few	TRBV28	TRBJ1-1	TRBD1	CASSSSGTALTEAFF	TGTGCCAGCAGTTCCAGCGGGACAGCCCTCACTGAAGCTTTCTTT
NA	TRBV5-1	TRBJ2-3	NA	CASSLRGLGTDTQYF	TGCGCCAGCAGCCTGCGGGGGCTAGGCACAGATACGCAGTATTTT
few	TRBV6-2/TRBV6-3	TRBJ1-1	NA	CASIFGRGTEAFF	TGTGCCAGCATCTTCGGAAGGGGCACTGAAGCTTTCTTT
NA	TRBV25-1	TRBJ1-4	NA	CASSRGGTTNEKLFF	TGTGCCAGCAGTAGGGGAGGTACAACTAATGAAAAACTGTTTTTT
many	TRBV20-1	TRBJ2-3	TRBD2	CSASLRLAGGTDTQYF	TGCAGTGCTTCGTTGCGACTAGCGGGGGGCACAGATACGCAGTATTTT
few	TRBV29-1	TRBJ1-1	NA	CSVEARLRGQGAFF	TGCAGCGTTGAAGCACGCTTGCGGGGTCAGGGAGCTTTCTTT
few	TRBV7-2	TRBJ2-3	TRBD2	CASSTRLAGGTDTQYF	TGTGCCAGCAGCACCCGACTAGCGGGAGGCACAGATACGCAGTATTTT
few	TRBV29-1	TRBJ1-1	NA	CSVGRESLNTEAFF	TGCAGCGTTGGTAGGGAAAGTTTGAACACTGAAGCTTTCTTT